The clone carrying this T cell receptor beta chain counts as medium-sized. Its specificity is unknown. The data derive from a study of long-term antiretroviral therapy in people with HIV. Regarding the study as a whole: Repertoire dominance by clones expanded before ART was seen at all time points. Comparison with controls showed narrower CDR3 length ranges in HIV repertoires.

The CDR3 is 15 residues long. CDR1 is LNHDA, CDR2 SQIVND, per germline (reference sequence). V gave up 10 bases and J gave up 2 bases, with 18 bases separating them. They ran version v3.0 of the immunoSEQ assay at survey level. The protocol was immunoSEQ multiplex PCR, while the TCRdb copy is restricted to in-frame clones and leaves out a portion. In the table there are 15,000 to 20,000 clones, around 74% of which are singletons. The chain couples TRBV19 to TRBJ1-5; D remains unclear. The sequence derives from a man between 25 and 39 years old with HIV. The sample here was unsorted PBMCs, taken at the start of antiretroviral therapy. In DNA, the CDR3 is TGTGCCACTGCAGTTGCGGCTCTAGGCAATCAGCCCCAGCATTTT. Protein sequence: CATAVAALGNQPQHF.